These 28 T cell receptor beta chains originate from one sample sequenced in a study of blood T cell repertoires in COVID-19. The table came from immunoSEQ multiplex PCR; TCRdb's copy has only in-frame clones and leaves some out. The sample holds 150,000 to 200,000 clones; 65% to 90% are singletons and the top ten take around 8.2%. The material sequenced was peripheral blood. Receptors were obtained from a man in his sixties with acute or convalescent COVID-19.

This sequence joins TRBV5-1 and TRBJ1-1, with D possibly matching TRBD1 (6 bases). The CDR3 runs to 13 residues. Germline V gene sequence: CDR1 SGHRS, CDR2 YFSETQ. Trimming cost V 0 bases and J 4 bases, with 7 bases left between them. CDR3 in amino acids: CASSLEGVTEAFF. CDR3 nucleotide sequence: TGCGCCAGCAGCTTGGAGGGGGTCACTGAAGCTTTCTTT.

CDR3 protein: CASRDRVANTGELFF. The CDR3 DNA follows: TGCGCCAGCAGGGACAGGGTTGCGAACACCGGGGAGCTGTTTTTT. The chain links TRBV5-1 to TRBJ2-2; TRBD1 matches at 8 bases. Germline V lookup: CDR1 SGHRS, CDR2 YFSETQ. The trim removed 5 bases at V and 0 bases at J, leaving 3 bases unmatched. The CDR3 is 15 residues long.

The chain combines TRBV2 with TRBJ2-1; no clear D. This CDR3 is built from 11 residues. Germline CDR1 SNHLY, CDR2 FYNNEI. V lost 7 bases and J lost 10, with 11 bases in between. This chain's CDR3 is CASNMRWEQFF. The DNA of the CDR3 is TGTGCCAGCAATATGCGGTGGGAGCAGTTCTTC.

This CDR3 is CASSYLRYGVWNEQYF. Here the CDR3 DNA reads TGTGCCAGCAGCTATCTCCGTTACGGGGTGTGGAACGAGCAGTACTTC. The V gene is TRBV28, the J gene TRBJ2-7; D is perhaps TRBD2 (5 bases). Germline V gene data show CDR1 as MDHEN and CDR2 as SYDVKM. V was pared by 6 bases and J by 5 bases, with 23 bases between. This CDR3 is 16 amino acids long. The variable domain in full, with the rest retrieved from reference TRBV28 and TRBJ2-7, is DVKVTQSSRYLVKRTGEKVFLECVQDMDHENMFWYRQDPGLGLRLIYFSYDVKMKEKGDIPEGYSVSREKKERFSLILESASTNQTSMYLCASSYLRYGVWNEQYFGPGTRLTVT.

V is TRBV5-1 and J is TRBJ1-1; 9 bases are a match to TRBD1. The germline CDR1 and CDR2 sequences are SGHRS and YFSETQ. The junction had 15 bases not matched to a gene; V was cut back by 6 bases and J by 6 bases. The CDR3 is 16 amino acids. As DNA, the CDR3 is TGCGCCAGCAACATGGGGAATACAGGGGGCTCGTCTGAAGCTTTCTTT. As protein: CASNMGNTGGSSEAFF.

This chain joins TRBV5-1 and TRBJ1-1; 7 bases line up with TRBD1. Trimming took 5 bases from V and 1 from J; bases not matched to a gene: 8. Germline CDR1 is SGHRS and CDR2 is YFSETQ. This CDR3 spans 15 amino acids. The CDR3: CASRSTQGRNTEAFF. CDR3 sequence (DNA): TGCGCCAGCAGATCTACACAGGGGCGGAACACTGAAGCTTTCTTT.

V is TRBV6-5 and J is TRBJ1-5, with D perhaps matching TRBD1 (5 bases). With 7 bases removed from V and 9 bases from J, the gap between germline ends came to 19 bases. The CDR3 has 14 amino acids. CDR1 and CDR2 from the germline V gene are MNHEY and SVGAGI. CDR3 DNA sequence: TGTGCCAGCAAACGCGGCGGGGGGGTGTGGCCCCAGCATTTT. This encodes CASKRGGGVWPQHF.

The chain has TRBV6-5 and TRBJ1-2; TRBD1 agrees at 7 bases. Germline CDR1 is MNHEY and CDR2 is SVGAGI. V shed 7 bases and J 8 bases; nucleotides not matched to a gene: 13. The CDR3 spans 14 residues. CDR3 amino acids: CASTVDRNAAGYTF. CDR3 DNA: TGTGCCAGCACCGTGGACAGGAACGCCGCGGGCTACACCTTC.

The chain couples TRBV5-8 to TRBJ2-1; 7 nucleotides match TRBD1. Germline lookup yields CDR1 SGHTS and CDR2 YDEGEE. After removal of 2 bases from V and 4 bases from J, the junction contained 6 bases not matched to a gene. The CDR3 runs 15 residues. CDR3 amino acids: CASSFMSGGYNEQFF. The CDR3 nucleotides are TGTGCCAGCAGCTTTATGTCAGGGGGTTACAATGAGCAGTTCTTC.

The rearrangement joins TRBV5-1 to TRBJ2-5, with 7 bases matching TRBD1. The CDR3 length is 14 residues. Trimming cost V 4 bases and J 4 bases; bases outside gene matches: 7. Germline V CDR1 and CDR2: SGHRS, YFSETQ. CDR3 nucleotide sequence: TGCGCCAGCAGCACCACAGGGGTGGGAGAGACCCAGTACTTC. It encodes CASSTTGVGETQYF.

The V gene is TRBV19, the J gene TRBJ1-1, with a tentative D call TRBD1 (6 bases). This CDR3 is built from 16 residues. Trimming pared 8 bases from V and 0 bases from J, leaving 19 bases between. Germline V gives CDR1 LNHDA, CDR2 SQIVND (reference sequence). The CDR3 nucleotides are TGTGCCAGTCCGAGGGGGGGGGACCTTATGAACACTGAAGCTTTCTTT. Encoded protein: CASPRGGDLMNTEAFF.

This clone was seen only a few times. The genes are TRBV6-5 and TRBJ2-5, with TRBD2 identical over 12 bases. The CDR3 totals 14 residues. V shed 8 bases and J 2 bases; nucleotides not matched to a gene: 3. CDR1 and CDR2 (germline): MNHEY, SVGAGI. The CDR3 protein is CASQLAGGQETQYF. CDR3 bases: TGTGCCAGCCAACTAGCGGGGGGACAAGAGACCCAGTACTTC.

V gene TRBV6-5 combines with J gene TRBJ1-3, with D perhaps matching TRBD1 (5 bases). V lost 6 bases to trimming and J lost 3 bases, with 15 bases between them. The CDR3 totals 15 residues. Germline V gene data show CDR1 as MNHEY and CDR2 as SVGAGI. CDR3 bases: TGTGCCAGCAGCCTGATGGGGGGTAATGGAAACACCATATATTTT. It yields the protein CASSLMGGNGNTIYF.

The genes are TRBV30 and TRBJ1-1; 7 bases are shared with TRBD1. The V segment lost 1 base and the J segment 5 bases; nucleotides outside the gene matches: 4. The CDR3 contains 13 residues. In germline, CDR1 is GTSNPN, CDR2 SVGIG (reference sequence). The CDR3 sequence is CAWSEQGETEAFF. CDR3 sequence (DNA): TGTGCCTGGAGTGAGCAGGGGGAGACTGAAGCTTTCTTT.

The rearrangement links TRBV10-3 to TRBJ2-3, with D possibly being TRBD1 (5 bases). The CDR3 runs 16 residues. Germline loops: CDR1 ENHRY, CDR2 SYGVKD. Trimming cost V 4 bases and J 0 bases, with 14 bases left between them. The DNA of the CDR3 is TGTGCCATCAGTGGCGACCAGGCAGGGAGCACAGATACGCAGTATTTT. Translation gives CAISGDQAGSTDTQYF.

This chain links TRBV28 with TRBJ1-4; 12 nucleotides match TRBD1. The V segment lost 6 bases and the J segment 8 bases; nucleotides outside the gene matches: 7. Germline-derived CDR1 and CDR2 are MDHEN and SYDVKM. The CDR3 is 15 residues long. CDR3 residues: CASRVGTGGVEKLFF. CDR3 in DNA: TGTGCCAGCAGGGTAGGGACAGGGGGCGTAGAAAAACTGTTTTTT.

The V and J genes are TRBV24-1 and TRBJ2-3; TRBD1 matches 9 bases. This CDR3 is 16 amino acids long. Germline assignment: CDR1 KGHDR and CDR2 SFDVKD. V was pared by 9 bases and J by 3 bases, with 12 bases of the junction left unmatched. The CDR3 reads CATGFGTGGPTDTQYF. Here the CDR3 DNA reads TGTGCCACCGGGTTCGGAACAGGGGGCCCGACAGATACGCAGTATTTT.

The genes are TRBV6-2 or TRBV6-3 and TRBJ2-3; 10 bases map to TRBD2. The CDR3 extends over 14 amino acids. The junction had 4 bases not matched to a gene; V was cut back by 5 bases and J by 5 bases. The germline CDR1 and CDR2 sequences are MNHEY and SVGEGT. CDR3 protein: CASSPSGRGDTQYF. In DNA, the CDR3 is TGTGCCAGCAGTCCGAGCGGGAGGGGAGATACGCAGTATTTT.

V gene TRBV9 combines with J gene TRBJ2-1, with 11 nucleotides matching TRBD1. Germline loops: CDR1 SGDLS, CDR2 YYNGEE. Trimming took 0 bases from V and 4 from J; bases not matched to a gene: 6. The CDR3 consists of 17 residues. CDR3 bases: TGTGCCAGCAGCGTAGTGGACAGGGGGCTTGGATACAATGAGCAGTTCTTC. This codes for CASSVVDRGLGYNEQFF.

DNA for the CDR3: TGTGCCAGCAGCTTGACGACAGTGGGGTCCTCGGGAGTCCCCCTCCACTTT. The encoded protein is CASSLTTVGSSGVPLHF. V is TRBV7-9 and J is TRBJ1-6; D perhaps matches TRBD1 (5 bases). CDR3 size: 17 residues. Trimming pared 3 bases from V and 13 bases from J, leaving 25 bases between. The germline V gene has CDR1 SEHNR and CDR2 FQNEAQ (reference sequence).

CDR3 sequence (DNA): TGTGCCAGCTCACCCACCAATTGGGACAGGGGCCCCGATACGCAGTATTTT. Translated: CASSPTNWDRGPDTQYF. The gene calls are TRBV18 and TRBJ2-3; 10 bases agree with TRBD1. CDR1 KGHSH and CDR2 LQKENI come from the germline V gene. The ends lost 3 bases at V and 6 bases at J; junction bases unmatched: 12. The CDR3 covers 17 residues.

The chain links TRBV30 to TRBJ1-1; D is undetermined. This CDR3 comprises 13 residues. Trimming pared 3 bases from V and 7 bases from J, leaving 15 bases between. CDR1 GTSNPN and CDR2 SVGIG come from the germline V gene (reference sequence). Here the CDR3 reads CAWSSLGAGEAFF. CDR3 bases: TGTGCCTGGAGCTCGTTGGGAGCCGGTGAAGCTTTCTTT.

The genes are TRBV5-1 and TRBJ1-2, with D maybe TRBD1 (6 bases). The CDR3 extends over 13 amino acids. V gave up 1 base and J gave up 8 bases, with 12 bases separating them. Germline assignment: CDR1 SGHRS and CDR2 YFSETQ. Here the CDR3 DNA reads TGCGCCAGCAGCTTGACAGGGAGGGAGGGCTACACCTTC. Protein: CASSLTGREGYTF.

V and J are TRBV7-3 and TRBJ2-3; 8 nucleotides agree with TRBD1. Germline V CDR1 and CDR2: SGHTA, FQGTGA. The ends lost 3 bases at V and 4 bases at J; junction bases unmatched: 6. CDR3 size: 15 residues. This chain's CDR3 is CASSFKTGEADTQYF. CDR3 in DNA: TGTGCCAGCAGCTTTAAGACAGGGGAGGCAGATACGCAGTATTTT.

The genes are TRBV9 and TRBJ1-1; tentative D call: TRBD1 (5 bases). Deletions cut 4 bases from V and 1 base from J, with 14 bases between. Germline V gene data show CDR1 as SGDLS and CDR2 as YYNGEE. CDR3 length: 15 amino acids. DNA of the CDR3: TGTGCCAGCAGCCCCCGGACATCACAGAACACTGAAGCTTTCTTT. This codes for CASSPRTSQNTEAFF.

The chain combines TRBV19 with TRBJ2-3, with no clear D. From germline, CDR1 is LNHDA and CDR2 SQIVND (reference sequence). CDR3 length: 15 residues. V dropped 5 bases and J dropped 1 base, with 13 bases sitting between them. The CDR3 DNA reads TGTGCCAGTAGTTCGCTCAGCGAATGCACAGATACGCAGTATTTT. This translates into CASSSLSECTDTQYF.

The rearrangement links TRBV2 to TRBJ1-2, with D possibly TRBD1 on 5 matching bases. The CDR3 runs to 14 residues. The V gene lost 4 bases and the J gene lost 4 bases, with 13 bases spanning the gap. Per the germline V gene, CDR1 is SNHLY and CDR2 is FYNNEI. The CDR3 region is CASSVDGGSYGYTF. In DNA form, the CDR3 reads TGTGCCAGCAGTGTGGACGGGGGGAGCTATGGCTACACCTTC.

The chain carries TRBV5-1 and TRBJ2-2; D possibly corresponds to TRBD1 (6 bases). Germline V gene lookup returns CDR1 SGHRS and CDR2 YFSETQ. The length of the CDR3 is 15 residues. Trimming shortened V by 1 base and J by 5 bases, and 12 bases separated the two germline ends. CDR3 residues: CASSLPGAETGELFF. DNA for the CDR3: TGCGCCAGCAGCTTGCCAGGGGCGGAAACCGGGGAGCTGTTTTTT.